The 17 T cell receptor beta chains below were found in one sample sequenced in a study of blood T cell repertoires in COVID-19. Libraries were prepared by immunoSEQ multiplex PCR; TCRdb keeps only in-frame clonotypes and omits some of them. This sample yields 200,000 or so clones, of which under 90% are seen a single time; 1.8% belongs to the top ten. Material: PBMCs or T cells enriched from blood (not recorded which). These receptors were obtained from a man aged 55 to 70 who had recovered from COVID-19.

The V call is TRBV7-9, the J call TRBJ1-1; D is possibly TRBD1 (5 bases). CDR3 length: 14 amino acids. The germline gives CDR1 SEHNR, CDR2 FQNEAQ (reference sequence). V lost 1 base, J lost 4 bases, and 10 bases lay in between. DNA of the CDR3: TGTGCCAGCAGCTTAGAAGGAAGGGGCACTGAAGCTTTCTTT. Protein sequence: CASSLEGRGTEAFF.

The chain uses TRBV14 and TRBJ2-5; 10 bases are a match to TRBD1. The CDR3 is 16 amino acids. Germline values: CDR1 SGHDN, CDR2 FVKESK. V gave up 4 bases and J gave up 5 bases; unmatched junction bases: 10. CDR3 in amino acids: CASSRDLTGGSETQYF. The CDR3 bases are TGTGCCAGCAGCCGAGATCTGACAGGGGGCTCGGAGACCCAGTACTTC.

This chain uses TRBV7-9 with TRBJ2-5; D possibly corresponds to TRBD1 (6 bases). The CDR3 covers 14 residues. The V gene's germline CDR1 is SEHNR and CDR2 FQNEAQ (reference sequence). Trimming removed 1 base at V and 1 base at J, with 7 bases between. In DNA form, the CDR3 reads TGTGCCAGCAGCTTAGGGGACACCCAAGAGACCCAGTACTTC. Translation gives CASSLGDTQETQYF.

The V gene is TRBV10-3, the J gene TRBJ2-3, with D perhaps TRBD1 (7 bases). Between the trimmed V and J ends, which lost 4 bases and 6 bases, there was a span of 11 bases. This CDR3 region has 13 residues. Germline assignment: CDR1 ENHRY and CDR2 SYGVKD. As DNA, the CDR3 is TGTGCCATCAGTGTCAGGGGGAGGGATACGCAGTATTTT. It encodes CAISVRGRDTQYF.

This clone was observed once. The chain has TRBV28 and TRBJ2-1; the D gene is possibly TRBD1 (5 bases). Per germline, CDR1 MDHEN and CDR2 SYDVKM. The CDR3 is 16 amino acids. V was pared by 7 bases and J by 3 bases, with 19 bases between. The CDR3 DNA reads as TGTGCCAGCATCTCCTCTGCCCTGACAGTCTACAATGAGCAGTTCTTC. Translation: CASISSALTVYNEQFF. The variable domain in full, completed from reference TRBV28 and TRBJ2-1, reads DVKVTQSSRYLVKRTGEKVFLECVQDMDHENMFWYRQDPGLGLRLIYFSYDVKMKEKGDIPEGYSVSREKKERFSLILESASTNQTSMYLCASISSALTVYNEQFFGPGTRLTVL.

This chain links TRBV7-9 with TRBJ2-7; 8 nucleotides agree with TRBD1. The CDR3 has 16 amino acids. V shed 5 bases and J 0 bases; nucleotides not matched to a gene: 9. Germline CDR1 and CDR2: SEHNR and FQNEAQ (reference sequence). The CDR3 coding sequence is TGTGCCAGCAGCGGGCGAACAGGGGGGCCCTCCTACGAGCAGTACTTC. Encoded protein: CASSGRTGGPSYEQYF.

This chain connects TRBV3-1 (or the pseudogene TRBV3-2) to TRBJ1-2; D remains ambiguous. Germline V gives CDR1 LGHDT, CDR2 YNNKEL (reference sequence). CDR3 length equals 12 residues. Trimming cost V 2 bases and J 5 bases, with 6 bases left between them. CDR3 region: CASSQSGYGYTF. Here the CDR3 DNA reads TGTGCCAGCAGCCAATCGGGATATGGCTACACCTTC.

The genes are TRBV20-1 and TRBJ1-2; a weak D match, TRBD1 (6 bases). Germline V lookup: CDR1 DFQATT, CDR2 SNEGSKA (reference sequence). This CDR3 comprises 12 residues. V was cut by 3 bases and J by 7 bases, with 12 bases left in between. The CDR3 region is CSASRQGSGYTF. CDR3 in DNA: TGCAGTGCTAGTCGTCAGGGGTCTGGCTACACCTTC.

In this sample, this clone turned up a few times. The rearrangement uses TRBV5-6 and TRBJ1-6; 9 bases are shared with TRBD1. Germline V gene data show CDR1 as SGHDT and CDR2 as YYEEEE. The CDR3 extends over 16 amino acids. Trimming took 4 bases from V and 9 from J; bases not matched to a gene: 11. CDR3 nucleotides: TGTGCCAGCAGCCCAAGGACAGGGGATTTAAGTTCACCCCTCCACTTT. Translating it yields CASSPRTGDLSSPLHF.

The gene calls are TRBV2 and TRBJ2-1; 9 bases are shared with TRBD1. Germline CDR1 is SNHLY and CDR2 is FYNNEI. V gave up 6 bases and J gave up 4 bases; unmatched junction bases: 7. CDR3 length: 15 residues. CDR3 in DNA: TGTGCCAGCAGGGAAACAGGGGGCGCGTACAATGAGCAGTTCTTC. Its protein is CASRETGGAYNEQFF.

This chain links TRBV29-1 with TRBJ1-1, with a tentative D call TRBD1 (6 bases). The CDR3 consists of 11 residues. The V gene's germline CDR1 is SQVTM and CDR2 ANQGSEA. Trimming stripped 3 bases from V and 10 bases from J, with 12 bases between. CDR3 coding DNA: TGCAGCGTTGAGCAACAGGGACGAGCTTTCTTT. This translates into CSVEQQGRAFF.

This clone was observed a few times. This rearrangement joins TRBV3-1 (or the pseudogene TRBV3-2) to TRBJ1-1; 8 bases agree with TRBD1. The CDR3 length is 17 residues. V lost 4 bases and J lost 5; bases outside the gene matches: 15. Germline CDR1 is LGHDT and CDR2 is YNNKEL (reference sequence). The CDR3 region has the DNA TGTGCCAGCAGCCCACCAGGGGCAGGGGGCCGGTCGACTGAAGCTTTCTTT. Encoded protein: CASSPPGAGGRSTEAFF.

This chain's CDR3 is CASSWERTGARYEQYF. The CDR3 DNA follows: TGTGCCAGCAGCTGGGAAAGGACAGGGGCCAGGTACGAGCAGTACTTC. The chain uses TRBV5-8 and TRBJ2-7; 9 bases align to TRBD1. The CDR3 extends over 16 amino acids. Looked up from germline, CDR1 is SGHTS and CDR2 is YDEGEE. The V and J ends lost 3 bases and 4 bases, in that order; junction bases with no gene match: 11.

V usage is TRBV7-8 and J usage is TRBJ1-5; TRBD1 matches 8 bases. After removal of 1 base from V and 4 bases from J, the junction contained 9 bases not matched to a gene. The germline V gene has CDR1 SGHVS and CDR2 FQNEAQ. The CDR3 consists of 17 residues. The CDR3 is CASSLDGRGRPNQPQHF. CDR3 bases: TGTGCCAGCAGCTTAGATGGCAGGGGGCGCCCAAATCAGCCCCAGCATTTT.

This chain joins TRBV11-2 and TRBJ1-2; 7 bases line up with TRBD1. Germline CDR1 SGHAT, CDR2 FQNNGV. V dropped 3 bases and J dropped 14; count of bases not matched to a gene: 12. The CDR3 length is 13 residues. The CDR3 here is CASSFNPDRAWTF. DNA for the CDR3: TGTGCCAGCAGCTTCAACCCTGACAGGGCGTGGACCTTC.

The CDR3 reads CASSLSPQRVPNQPQHF. In DNA form, the CDR3 reads TGTGCCAGCAGCTTATCCCCCCAACGGGTTCCTAATCAGCCCCAGCATTTT. The chain is built from TRBV7-8 and TRBJ1-5; no definite D call. The CDR3 is 17 amino acids. CDR1 and CDR2 from the germline V gene are SGHVS and FQNEAQ. The V gene lost 2 bases and the J gene lost 4 bases, with 18 bases spanning the gap. The full variable domain, with the rest looked up from reference TRBV7-8 and TRBJ1-5, is GAGVSQSPRYKVAKRGQDVALRCDPISGHVSLFWYQQALGQGPEFLTYFQNEAQLDKSGLPSDRFFAERPEGSVSTLKIQRTQQEDSAVYLCASSLSPQRVPNQPQHFGDGTRLSIL.

CDR3 nucleotides: TGTGCCAGCAGTCTCTTGGGCGGGGCGAACTATGGCTACACCTTC. Amino acids: CASSLLGGANYGYTF. The genes are TRBV6-5 and TRBJ1-2; possibly TRBD1 for D (5 bases). CDR1 and CDR2 from the germline V gene are MNHEY and SVGAGI. Deletions cut 5 bases from V and 2 bases from J, with 15 bases between. The CDR3 is 15 residues long.